These 7 T cell receptor beta chains were sequenced from one sample in a study of cytomegalovirus exposure and HLA in healthy donors. Primers: 60 Vbeta forward and 13 Jbeta reverse. TCRdb keeps only in-frame clones here, not all; method: immunoSEQ multiplex PCR. The profile shows 250,000 to 350,000 clones, just over 70% of them singletons. The sample taken for sequencing was PBMCs. These receptors were collected from a female donor in good health and CMV-seronegative.

The rearrangement joins TRBV5-4 to TRBJ2-4; 14 nucleotides match TRBD2. This CDR3 has 19 amino acids. Unmatched junction bases numbered 5, after V lost 0 bases and J lost 0 bases. Per germline, CDR1 SGHNT and CDR2 YYREEE (reference sequence). This chain's CDR3 is CASSLGGTSGRVAKNIQYF. The CDR3 region has the DNA TGTGCCAGCAGCTTGGGGGGGACTAGCGGGAGAGTAGCCAAAAACATTCAGTACTTC.

The chain combines TRBV2 with TRBJ2-2; no reliable D call. This CDR3 has 15 amino acids. Germline loops: CDR1 SNHLY, CDR2 FYNNEI. V was pared by 4 bases and J by 6 bases, with 15 bases between. The chain's CDR3 is CASSAELTPAGELFF. In DNA, the CDR3 is TGTGCCAGCAGTGCGGAACTAACCCCGGCCGGGGAGCTGTTTTTT.

On this clone: A junction end diverges from the germline sequence, so it may reflect a read error. V gene TRBV7-9 combines with J gene TRBJ2-2; 8 bases are a match to TRBD1. CDR3 length: 14 residues. Germline CDR1 reads SEHNR; CDR2 reads FQNEAQ (reference sequence). In nucleotides, the CDR3 is TGTTCCAGCAGCTTAGAGGAACAGGGGGGAGAGCTGTTTTTT. The encoded protein is CSSSLEEQGGELFF.

The rearrangement uses TRBV12-5 and TRBJ1-1; 8 bases map to TRBD1. The CDR3 has 16 residues. Germline V gene sequence: CDR1 LGHNT, CDR2 FRNRAP. Losses at the gene ends were 7 bases for V and 0 bases for J; bases not matched to a gene: 10. CDR3 DNA sequence: TGTGCTAGTGCCCGTCCCGGGACAGGAATGAACACTGAAGCTTTCTTT. Its translation: CASARPGTGMNTEAFF.

The chain recombines TRBV30 with TRBJ1-2; D gene uncertain. This CDR3 is 13 amino acids long. Trimming removed 7 bases from V and 6 bases from J, with 18 bases in between. Germline values: CDR1 GTSNPN, CDR2 SVGIG (reference sequence). DNA for the CDR3: TGTGCCTCTTCCTACCGGGGTTCCAATGGCTACACCTTC. Its translation: CASSYRGSNGYTF.

A few counts support this clone. The chain joins TRBV6-1 to TRBJ1-5; 9 bases map to TRBD1. The ends lost 4 bases at V and 0 bases at J; junction bases unmatched: 7. The CDR3 loop spans 17 amino acids. Per germline, CDR1 MNHNS and CDR2 SASEGT. The CDR3 nucleotides are TGTGCCAGCAGTGCATTGACGGACAGGGGTAGCAATCAGCCCCAGCATTTT. It specifies CASSALTDRGSNQPQHF.

The V gene is TRBV11-2, the J gene TRBJ2-2, with 7 bases fitting TRBD2. This CDR3 region has 15 residues. CDR1 and CDR2 (germline): SGHAT, FQNNGV. Trimming took 2 bases from V and 7 from J; bases not matched to a gene: 7. The CDR3 sequence is CASSLRGSTNGELFF. CDR3 DNA sequence: TGTGCCAGCAGCTTACGCGGGAGTACGAACGGGGAGCTGTTTTTT.